These T cell receptor beta chains were read from a single sample in a study of early T cells in non-severe SARS-CoV-2 infection. TCRdb passed the 5' RACE reads through MiXCR, listing each CDR3 protein once. The repertoire includes around 58,000 distinct CDR3 sequences, roughly 13% of them detected once, and approximately 9.6% sits in the top ten. Source material: whole blood. Receptors were obtained from an adult who was a healthcare worker with PCR-confirmed SARS-CoV-2 infection or an uninfected control (not recorded which). The CDR3 runs from the conserved cysteine through the conserved F or W. The order of the fields is D gene, clone size, J gene, V gene, CDR3 protein, CDR3 DNA. A D gene is named only where the DNA matches it firmly. The size entry is marked missing in some rows and otherwise reads once, few, many or a size class.

-,-,TRBJ2-2,TRBV12-3/TRBV12-4,CASSLGGRNTGELFF,TGTGCCAGCAGTTTGGGGGGGCGAAACACCGGGGAGCTGTTTTTT
-,medium-sized,TRBJ1-4,TRBV5-4,CASRPLGNEKLFF,TGTGCCAGCAGACCACTGGGTAATGAAAAACTGTTTTTT
-,-,TRBJ2-2,TRBV28,CASRVLENTGELFF,TGTGCCAGCAGGGTCTTAGAAAACACCGGGGAGCTGTTTTTT
TRBD1,few,TRBJ2-7,TRBV5-1,CASRPGTGGEQYF,TGCGCCAGCAGACCCGGGACAGGGGGCGAGCAGTACTTC
TRBD1,many,TRBJ1-2,TRBV4-2,CASSLPTGRYGYTF,TGTGCCAGCAGCCTCCCGACAGGGCGATATGGCTACACCTTC
-,-,TRBJ1-1,TRBV7-9,CASTLYPGQANTEAFF,TGTGCCAGCACCTTATACCCGGGGCAGGCGAACACTGAAGCTTTCTTT
-,-,TRBJ2-2,TRBV20-1,CSARGQKNTGELFF,TGCAGTGCTAGAGGTCAGAAGAACACCGGGGAGCTGTTTTTT
-,many,TRBJ1-5,TRBV7-9,CASSHSNQPQHF,TGTGCCAGCAGTCATAGCAATCAGCCCCAGCATTTT
-,-,TRBJ2-7,TRBV7-8,CASSLFATYEQYF,TGTGCCAGCAGCTTATTCGCAACCTACGAGCAGTACTTC
-,few,TRBJ1-4,TRBV4-3,CASSQAGVGDGLFF,TGCGCCAGCAGCCAAGCCGGGGTCGGGGATGGACTGTTTTTT
TRBD2,-,TRBJ2-1,TRBV7-3,CASSLTPTSGSSYNEQFF,TGTGCCAGCAGCCTGACACCAACTAGCGGGAGCTCCTACAATGAGCAGTTCTTC
TRBD2,many,TRBJ2-1,TRBV11-2,CASSLGGLAGYNEQFF,TGTGCCAGCAGCTTAGGGGGACTAGCGGGGTACAATGAGCAGTTCTTC
-,few,TRBJ2-7,TRBV7-9,CASSLVALGLGQYF,TGTGCCAGCAGCTTAGTGGCACTTGGATTGGGGCAGTACTTC
-,many,TRBJ1-5,TRBV6-6,CASSYALEGTNQPQHF,TGTGCCAGCAGTTACGCGCTCGAAGGAACCAATCAGCCCCAGCATTTT